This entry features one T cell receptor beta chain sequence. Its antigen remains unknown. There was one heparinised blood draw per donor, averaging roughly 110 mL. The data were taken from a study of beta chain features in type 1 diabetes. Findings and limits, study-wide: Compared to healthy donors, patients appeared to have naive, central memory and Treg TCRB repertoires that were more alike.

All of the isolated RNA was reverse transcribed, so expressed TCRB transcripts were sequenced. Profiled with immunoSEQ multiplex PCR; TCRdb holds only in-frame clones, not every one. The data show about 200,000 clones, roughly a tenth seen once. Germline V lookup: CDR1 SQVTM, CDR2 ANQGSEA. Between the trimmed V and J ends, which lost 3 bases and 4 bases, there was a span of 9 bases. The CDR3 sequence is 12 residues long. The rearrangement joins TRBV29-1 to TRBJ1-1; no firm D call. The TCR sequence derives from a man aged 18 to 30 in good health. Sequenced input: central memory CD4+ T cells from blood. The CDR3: CSVERELTEAFF. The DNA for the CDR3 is TGCAGCGTTGAGCGGGAACTCACTGAAGCTTTCTTT. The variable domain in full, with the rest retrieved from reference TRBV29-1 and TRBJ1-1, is SAVISQKPSRDICQRGTSLTIQCQVDSQVTMMFWYRQQPGQSLTLIATANQGSEATYESGFVIDKFPISRPNLTFSTLTVSNMSPEDSSIYLCSVERELTEAFFGQGTRLTVV.